The 6 T cell receptor beta chains below were found in one sample sequenced in a study of T cells after yellow fever vaccination. TCRdb recomputed calls from the 5' RACE reads with MiXCR, one row per CDR3 protein. The profile shows some 500,000 distinct CDR3 sequences, 13% of them singletons. Specimen: PBMCs, collected on the day of the yellow fever booster vaccination. These receptors all stem from a young man who received the YFV17D yellow fever vaccine.

This clonotype was detected only a few times. The chain couples TRBV28 to TRBJ1-5; TRBD1 might be the D (5 bases). Trimming removed 6 bases at V and 1 base at J, with 13 bases between. CDR1 is MDHEN, CDR2 SYDVKM, per germline. This CDR3 has 15 amino acids. This CDR3 reads CASRRDRQSNQPQHF. DNA for the CDR3: TGTGCCAGCAGAAGGGACCGACAGAGCAATCAGCCCCAGCATTTT.

V and J are TRBV7-9 and TRBJ1-1; 7 bases are shared with TRBD1. V shed 7 bases and J 4 bases; nucleotides not matched to a gene: 6. Germline-derived CDR1 and CDR2 are SEHNR and FQNEAQ (reference sequence). There are 13 residues in the CDR3. In nucleotides, the CDR3 is TGTGCCAGCATCCCAGGGGGTTCCACTGAAGCTTTCTTT. Translated: CASIPGGSTEAFF.

There are many counts of this clonotype. The chain links TRBV7-8 to TRBJ2-1; unclear D gene. This CDR3 contains 12 residues. Germline V lookup: CDR1 SGHVS, CDR2 FQNEAQ. The ends were cut back, 5 bases at V and 7 bases at J, with 9 bases in the middle. The CDR3 spells CASSPPRNEQFF. CDR3 DNA sequence: TGTGCCAGCAGCCCCCCTAGGAATGAGCAGTTCTTC.

The chain is built from TRBV29-1 and TRBJ2-7; TRBD1 matches at 9 bases. The CDR3 has 12 amino acids. CDR1 SQVTM and CDR2 ANQGSEA come from the germline V gene. The V gene end was trimmed by 7 bases and the J gene end by 4 bases; junction bases not matched to a gene: 5. CDR3 protein: CSAWDRVYEQYF. DNA of the CDR3: TGCAGCGCCTGGGACAGGGTTTACGAGCAGTACTTC.

The chain couples TRBV18 to TRBJ2-5; D is uncertain. V dropped 3 bases and J dropped 2 bases, with 13 bases sitting between them. The CDR3 sequence is 15 residues long. The germline CDR1 and CDR2 sequences are KGHSH and LQKENI. The CDR3 DNA follows: TGTGCCAGCTCACCTGGGCGGTCGAATCAAGAGACCCAGTACTTC. Amino acids: CASSPGRSNQETQYF.

This clonotype appeared a few times. The genes are TRBV3-1 and TRBJ1-1; D is uncertain. This CDR3 spans 13 amino acids. The V end lost 0 bases, the J end lost 11 bases, and 13 bases lay between the germline ends. CDR1 is LGHDT and CDR2 is YNNKEL in the germline V gene (reference sequence). The CDR3 bases are TGTGCCAGCAGCCAAGACAGGCCAGGAGGCGCTTTCTTT. The encoded protein is CASSQDRPGGAFF.